This T cell receptor beta chain was documented in a study of blood T cell repertoires in COVID-19. Study background: Collection of acute and convalescent COVID-19 samples took place in the United States, Italy and Spain.

Germline V lookup: CDR1 LGHDT, CDR2 YNNKEL (reference sequence). The CDR3 sequence is 13 residues long. Trimming took 5 bases from V and 7 from J, leaving 15 bases between them. In this sample, this clone turned up a few times. Per the original methods: Amplification with reference gene primers provided the estimates of nucleated cell counts. Data came from immunoSEQ multiplex PCR; TCRdb stores just in-frame clones and leaves some out. For V, J and clone size, that table is used; D and trimming come from the DNA. This table has some 300,000 clones, approximately 90% appearing once. This TCR was sampled from a woman aged 25 to 39 who had recovered from COVID-19. The sample was peripheral blood. The chain links TRBV3-1 (or the pseudogene TRBV3-2) to TRBJ2-7; D is undetermined. The CDR3 coding sequence is TGTGCCAGCAGCTCAGTGAAGACTCGAGAGCAGTACTTC. Residues: CASSSVKTREQYF.